This TCR beta chain was obtained from a study of blood T cell repertoires in COVID-19. Overall study: Sources were T cells, B-cell-depleted T cells, or PBMCs; the material itself was cDNA or gDNA.

The CDR3 has 15 amino acids. Germline CDR1 SGHDT, CDR2 YYEEEE. With 2 bases clipped from V and 1 base from J, the junction kept 0 bases outside the gene matches. Here immunoSEQ multiplex PCR was the method, and the copy in TCRdb shows in-frame clones only, minus some. Among over 100,000 clones, over 85% were seen once, and the ten largest hold 1.9%. The Seattle patients joined while their infection was active and were tracked longitudinally afterward. The sequenced sample consisted of peripheral blood. This chain links TRBV5-6 with TRBJ1-6, with 7 bases lining up with TRBD1. The sequence was obtained from a woman between 50 and 59 years old with COVID-19, enrolled during active disease. This CDR3 is CASSLQGSYNSPLHF. DNA for the CDR3: TGTGCCAGCAGCTTACAGGGGTCCTATAATTCACCCCTCCACTTT.